This entry lists 7 T cell receptor beta chains sequenced from one sample in a study of T cells in Graves' hyperthyroidism and ophthalmopathy. RNA transcripts served as the template for amplifying TCR beta CDR3 regions. A first-round RT-PCR of the TCR CDR3 used the HTBI primer set. TCRdb independently ran MiXCR on the multiplex PCR reads; one entry per CDR3 protein. Here the sample spans more than 300,000 distinct CDR3 sequences, roughly 17% being singletons. The sequencing sample was made of blood. Every receptor here comes from a woman in her twenties or thirties with Graves' hyperthyroidism that later progressed to Graves' ophthalmopathy.

The chain uses TRBV20-1 and TRBJ1-2; TRBD1 matches 10 bases. This CDR3 is 15 amino acids long. Germline V lookup: CDR1 DFQATT, CDR2 SNEGSKA (reference sequence). V shed 7 bases and J 5 bases; nucleotides not matched to a gene: 13. CDR3 sequence reads: CSVQTGTGVHYGYTF. The CDR3, as DNA: TGCAGTGTTCAAACGGGGACAGGGGTACATTATGGCTACACCTTC.

This clonotype has a single count. Possible read error: a much larger clone is one base away. This rearrangement joins TRBV9 to TRBJ2-2, with 9 nucleotides matching TRBD1. The germline V gene has CDR1 SGDLS and CDR2 YYNGEE. The CDR3 is made up of 16 amino acids. The CDR3 is CASSSIDRGDTGELCF. CDR3 coding DNA: TGTGCCAGCAGCTCTATTGACAGGGGGGACACCGGGGAGCTGTGTTTT. The variable domain in full, with the rest retrieved from reference TRBV9 and TRBJ2-2, is DSGVTQTPKHLITATGQRVTLRCSPRSGDLSVYWYQQSLDQGLQFLIQYYNGEERAKGNILERFSAQQFPDLHSELNLSSLELGDSALYFCASSSIDRGDTGELCFGEGSRLTVL.

V and J are TRBV28 and TRBJ1-1; 9 bases map to TRBD1. V gave up 3 bases and J gave up 5 bases; unmatched junction bases: 10. Germline V gives CDR1 MDHEN, CDR2 SYDVKM. The CDR3 loop spans 16 amino acids. CDR3 protein: CASSFPQGAGRTEAFF. The CDR3, as DNA: TGTGCCAGCAGTTTCCCACAGGGGGCAGGGAGGACTGAAGCTTTCTTT.

This clonotype appeared many times. V is TRBV18 and J is TRBJ2-2, with TRBD2 as a possible D gene (6 bases). Deletions cut 5 bases from V and 6 bases from J, with 16 bases between. The CDR3 consists of 15 residues. Germline V gene data show CDR1 as KGHSH and CDR2 as LQKENI. The CDR3: CASSLTRSPAGELFF. DNA of the CDR3: TGTGCCAGCTCATTGACTAGAAGCCCGGCCGGGGAGCTGTTTTTT.

This sequence joins TRBV6-1 and TRBJ2-5; D gene unclear. This CDR3 contains 14 residues. Trimming stripped 7 bases from V and 0 bases from J, with 12 bases between. Germline lookup yields CDR1 MNHNS and CDR2 SASEGT. The CDR3 protein is CASINLGNQETQYF. In DNA, the CDR3 is TGTGCCAGCATCAATCTAGGGAACCAAGAGACCCAGTACTTC.

J is TRBJ2-1 and V is TRBV20-1, with 11 bases identical to TRBD2. This CDR3 spans 16 amino acids. The J segment lost 3 bases and the V segment lost 3 bases, leaving 7 bases of the junction unmatched. Germline CDR1 is DFQATT and CDR2 is SNEGSKA (reference sequence). The CDR3 region is CSASRTSGRLYNEQFF. CDR3 coding DNA: TGCAGTGCTAGTCGGACTAGCGGGCGACTCTACAATGAGCAGTTCTTC.

This clonotype was found many times. V gene TRBV7-9 combines with J gene TRBJ1-2; D unresolved. Trimming shortened V by 4 bases and J by 6 bases, and 18 bases separated the two germline ends. Per the germline V gene, CDR1 is SEHNR and CDR2 is FQNEAQ (reference sequence). The length of the CDR3 is 15 residues. The CDR3 coding sequence is TGTGCCAGCAGCTCCTCCGGCCCCCCTAGGGATGGCTACACCTTC. Its protein is CASSSSGPPRDGYTF. The full variable domain, in which reference TRBV7-9 and TRBJ1-2 provide the parts outside the CDR3, is DTGVSQNPRHKITKRGQNVTFRCDPISEHNRLYWYRQTLGQGPEFLTYFQNEAQLEKSRLLSDRFSAERPKGSFSTLEIQRTEQGDSAMYLCASSSSGPPRDGYTFGSGTRLTVV.